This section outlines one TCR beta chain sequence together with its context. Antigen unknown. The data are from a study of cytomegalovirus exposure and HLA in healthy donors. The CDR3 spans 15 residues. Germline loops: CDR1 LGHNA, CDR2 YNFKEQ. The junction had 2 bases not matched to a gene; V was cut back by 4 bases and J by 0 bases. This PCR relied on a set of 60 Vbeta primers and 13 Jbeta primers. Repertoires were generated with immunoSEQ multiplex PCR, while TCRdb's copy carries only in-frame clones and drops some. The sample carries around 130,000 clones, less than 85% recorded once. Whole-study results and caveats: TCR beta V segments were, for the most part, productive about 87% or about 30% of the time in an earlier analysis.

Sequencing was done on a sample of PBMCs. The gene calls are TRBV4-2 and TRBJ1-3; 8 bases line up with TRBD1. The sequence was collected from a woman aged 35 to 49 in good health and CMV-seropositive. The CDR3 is CASSPGQDSGNTIYF. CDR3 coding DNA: TGTGCCAGCAGCCCGGGACAGGACTCTGGAAACACCATATATTTT.